This T cell receptor beta chain was identified in a study of CD8+CD57+ T cells in acquired aplastic anemia. Study-level points and caveats: Patients had approximately 30 CD8+ CDR3 sequences in common with controls (the shared set).

This clonotype appeared many times. Its cognate antigen is unknown. Per the germline V gene, CDR1 is KGHSY and CDR2 is FQNENV. V trimming: 2 bases; J trimming: 6 bases; junction bases outside the gene matches: 7. This CDR3 is 15 amino acids long. Genomic DNA templated the TCR beta VDJ and CDR3 profiling. MiXCR, applied by TCRdb to the reads, yields one record per CDR3 protein. The sample records a few hundred thousand distinct CDR3 sequences, approximately 60% being singletons. Sequencing used sorted CD4+, CD8+, or CD8+CD57+ T cells (not recorded which) from PBMCs. The TCR was taken from a human donor in good health. This chain joins TRBV16 and TRBJ2-7; 10 nucleotides line up with TRBD1. CDR3 nucleotides: TGTGCCAGCAGCCAACCCGACAGGGGGCAAGGCGAGCAGTACTTC. Its protein is CASSQPDRGQGEQYF.